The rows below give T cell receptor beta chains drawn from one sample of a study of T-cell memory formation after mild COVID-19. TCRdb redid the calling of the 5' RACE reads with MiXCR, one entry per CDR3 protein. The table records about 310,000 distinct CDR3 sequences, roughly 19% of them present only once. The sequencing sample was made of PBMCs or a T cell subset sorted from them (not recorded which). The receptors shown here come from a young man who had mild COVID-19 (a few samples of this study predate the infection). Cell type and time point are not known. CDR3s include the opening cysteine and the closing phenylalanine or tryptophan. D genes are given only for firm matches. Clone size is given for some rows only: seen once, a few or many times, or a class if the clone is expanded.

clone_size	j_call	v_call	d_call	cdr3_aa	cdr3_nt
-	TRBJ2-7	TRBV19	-	CASRDMKGSYEQYF	TGTGCCAGTCGGGACATGAAAGGATCCTACGAGCAGTACTTC
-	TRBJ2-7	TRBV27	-	CASSLSTHSYEQYF	TGTGCCAGCAGTTTATCGACCCATTCCTACGAGCAGTACTTC
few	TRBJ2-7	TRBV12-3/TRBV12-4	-	CASSFWGAGEQYF	TGTGCCAGCAGTTTCTGGGGGGCAGGGGAGCAGTACTTC
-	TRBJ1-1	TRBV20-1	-	CSASGGGNTEAFF	TGCAGTGCTAGTGGTGGGGGAAATACTGAAGCTTTCTTT
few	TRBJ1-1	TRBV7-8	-	CASRLGRNTEAFF	TGTGCCAGCAGGCTAGGGAGGAACACTGAAGCTTTCTTT
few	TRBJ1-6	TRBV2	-	CASNARTYNSPLHF	TGTGCCAGCAACGCGCGTACCTATAATTCACCCCTCCACTTT
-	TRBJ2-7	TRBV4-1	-	CASSQDERYEQYF	TGCGCCAGCAGCCAAGACGAGCGCTACGAGCAGTACTTC
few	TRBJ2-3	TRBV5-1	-	CASSLGQHSTDTQYF	TGCGCCAGCAGCTTAGGACAGCATAGCACAGATACGCAGTATTTT
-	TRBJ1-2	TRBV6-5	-	CASSFGGPGSYGYTF	TGTGCCAGCAGTTTTGGGGGGCCCGGGTCCTATGGCTACACCTTC
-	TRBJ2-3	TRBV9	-	CASQSRGSTDTQYF	TGTGCCAGCCAGAGTAGGGGAAGCACAGATACGCAGTATTTT
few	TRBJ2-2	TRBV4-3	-	CASSQWGWPGELFF	TGCGCCAGCAGCCAGTGGGGCTGGCCCGGGGAGCTGTTTTTT
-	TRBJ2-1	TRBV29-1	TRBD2	CSVERGLAGDEQFF	TGCAGCGTTGAAAGAGGACTAGCCGGGGATGAGCAGTTCTTC